A selection of T cell receptor beta chains follows, all from one sample in a study of blood T cells in healthy people across ages. TCRdb used MiXCR to reprocess the 5' RACE reads, holding one entry per CDR3 protein. Here the sample spans approximately 900,000 distinct CDR3 sequences, roughly 43% being singletons. The sequenced sample consisted of blood. The receptors shown here come from a man younger than 45 in good health. The CDR3 runs from the conserved cysteine through the conserved F or W. A D gene is named only where the DNA matches it firmly. The size of a clone is reported for some rows only, either as once, few or many, or as a class for expanded clones.

v_gene	d_gene	j_gene	abundance	CDR3nt	CDR3aa
TRBV24-1	TRBD1	TRBJ2-6	NA	TGTGCCACCAGGGGTAGGACAGGGGACTCTGGGGCCAACGTCCTGACTTTC	CATRGRTGDSGANVLTF
TRBV7-9	NA	TRBJ2-5	NA	TGTGCCAGCGGGACGGGGTTGGAGACCCAGTACTTC	CASGTGLETQYF
TRBV20-1	NA	TRBJ2-1	NA	TGCAGTGCGGGACCCCTAAGTGAGCAGTTCTTC	CSAGPLSEQFF
TRBV4-2	NA	TRBJ1-1	NA	TGTGCCAGCAGCCCACTAGGGGGGACTGAAGCTTTCTTT	CASSPLGGTEAFF
TRBV7-6	TRBD2	TRBJ2-7	NA	TGTGCCAGCAGCTTAATTGCTAGCGGGGGGGCCTACGAGCAGTACTTC	CASSLIASGGAYEQYF
TRBV12-3/TRBV12-4	NA	TRBJ2-1	NA	TGTGCCAGCAGTTTGGGGCTCCCACCCGACGAAAATGAGCAGTTCTTC	CASSLGLPPDENEQFF
TRBV28	NA	TRBJ2-1	NA	TGTGCCAGCAGTTGGGCGGCAAATGAGCAGTTCTTC	CASSWAANEQFF
TRBV20-1	TRBD1	TRBJ2-3	NA	TGCAGTGCGGGGACAGGGAGGGTTACAGATACGCAGTATTTT	CSAGTGRVTDTQYF
TRBV7-9	TRBD2	TRBJ2-7	NA	TGTGCCAGCAGCTCCCGGGAGCGGGACGCCTACGAGCAGTACTTC	CASSSRERDAYEQYF
TRBV20-1	NA	TRBJ2-1	NA	TGCAGTGCTAGACTCCCAGGGGGAGGTAATGAGCAGTTCTTC	CSARLPGGGNEQFF
TRBV6-5	NA	TRBJ2-7	many	TGTGCCAGCAGTTCGGGGGGCCTCGAAGGAGTCGAGCAGTACTTC	CASSSGGLEGVEQYF
TRBV3-1	NA	TRBJ1-6	many	TGTGCCAGCGCACGGGGCATAGTCGATAATTCACCCCTCCACTTT	CASARGIVDNSPLHF
TRBV5-1	TRBD1	TRBJ2-1	NA	TGCGCCGGCAGCTTGGAGGCAGGGGGCGTGTCAAATGAGCAGTTCTTC	CAGSLEAGGVSNEQFF
TRBV20-1	NA	TRBJ1-4	NA	TGCAGTGCTAGAGATCGAGATCAGACATTAATTAATGAAAAACTGTTTTTT	CSARDRDQTLINEKLFF
TRBV12-3/TRBV12-4	TRBD1	TRBJ1-4	NA	TGTGCCAGCAGTCTAATATTGACAGGGAATAATGAAGGACTGTTTTTT	CASSLILTGNNEGLFF
TRBV7-2	TRBD2	TRBJ2-7	few	TGTGCCAGCAGCCGGACCTTACTAGCGTGGTACGAGCAGTACTTC	CASSRTLLAWYEQYF
TRBV7-8	NA	TRBJ2-7	NA	TGTGCCAGCAGCTTAGATCTCTCATCCGAGCAGTACTTC	CASSLDLSSEQYF
TRBV20-1	NA	TRBJ2-7	NA	TGCAGTGTAAGGAGCGGCAGTGCCGGTGAGCAGTACTTC	CSVRSGSAGEQYF
TRBV9	NA	TRBJ2-6	few	TGTGCCAGCACCTCAATCTCTGGGGCCAACGTCCTGACTTTC	CASTSISGANVLTF
TRBV10-2	NA	TRBJ1-5	NA	TGCGCCAGCAGTGTGAACAATCAGCCCCAGCATTTT	CASSVNNQPQHF
TRBV6-5	TRBD1	TRBJ1-2	few	TGTGCCAGCAGTTACAAAGGGGGCGACTATGGCTACACCTTC	CASSYKGGDYGYTF
TRBV7-2	NA	TRBJ2-3	NA	TGTGCCAGCAGCTTATCCTCGGGGGAGGGCACAGATACGCAGTATTTT	CASSLSSGEGTDTQYF
TRBV4-3	NA	TRBJ1-1	few	TGCGCCAGCAGCCAATCCGTCAACGGGGGCACTGAAGCTTTCTTT	CASSQSVNGGTEAFF
TRBV2	NA	TRBJ1-2	NA	TGTGCCAGCAGCGTAGCAGGGACCGGATATGGCTACACCTTC	CASSVAGTGYGYTF
TRBV7-2	NA	TRBJ2-1	NA	TGTGCCAGCAGCTTTGAGGCGAACAATGAGCAGTTCTTC	CASSFEANNEQFF
TRBV28	NA	TRBJ2-1	few	TGTGCCAGCAGTTTCCCAGGGACCAGTGGGAATGAGCAGTTCTTC	CASSFPGTSGNEQFF
TRBV12-3/TRBV12-4	NA	TRBJ2-1	NA	TGTGCCAGCGGCTCTGGCGCAACCTACAATGAGCAGTTCTTC	CASGSGATYNEQFF
TRBV4-2	TRBD2	TRBJ2-1	few	TGTGCCAGCAGCCAAGAGTCGAGGCTAGCGGGGCTGAATGAGCAGTTCTTC	CASSQESRLAGLNEQFF
TRBV27	TRBD2	TRBJ2-5	NA	TGTGCCAGCAGTGCACTAGCGACCCAAGAGACCCAGTACTTC	CASSALATQETQYF
TRBV4-1	NA	TRBJ2-7	NA	TGCGCCAGCAGCCGGGGGGTCGGGCTCGACGAGCAGTACTTC	CASSRGVGLDEQYF
TRBV15	NA	TRBJ1-4	few	TGTGCCACCAGCAGAACGGCAGGGGAAAAACTGTTTTTT	CATSRTAGEKLFF
TRBV7-2	TRBD2	TRBJ2-1	few	TGTGCCAGCAGCTTAGATTGGGGGGAGGGGTTCTTC	CASSLDWGEGFF
TRBV7-2	TRBD2	TRBJ2-3	few	TGTGCCAGCAGCCCCCGTTGGGGGGGGGGAACAGATACGCAGTATTTT	CASSPRWGGGTDTQYF
TRBV4-2	NA	TRBJ2-3	few	TGTGCCAGCAGCCATCCAATACGGGGGGCCGGCACAGATACGCAGTATTTT	CASSHPIRGAGTDTQYF
TRBV21-1	NA	TRBJ1-6	few	TGTGCCAGCAGCAAAACAAGGACCGCCCGGCCAAGCTCCTATAATTCACCCCTCCACTTT	CASSKTRTARPSSYNSPLHF
TRBV5-1	TRBD1	TRBJ2-1	few	TGCGCCAGCAGCGCGACAGGGGGTGGTGTGAATGAGCAGTTCTTC	CASSATGGGVNEQFF
TRBV20-1	TRBD2	TRBJ2-3	NA	TGCAGTGCTAGAGATGGGGCGGGGGGGCATGATACGCAGTATTTT	CSARDGAGGHDTQYF
TRBV4-2	NA	TRBJ2-7	few	TGTGCCAGCAGCCCCGCGGGCCAAGGTAGCTACGAGCAGTACTTC	CASSPAGQGSYEQYF
TRBV20-1	NA	TRBJ1-2	NA	TGCAGTGCCCAGGCAGGGGTGGTGGGCTACACCTTC	CSAQAGVVGYTF
TRBV6-6	TRBD2	TRBJ2-1	once	TGTGCCAGCAGTTATGCGGGGGGCCACTACAATGAGCAGTTCTTC	CASSYAGGHYNEQFF
TRBV7-2	NA	TRBJ2-7	few	TGTGCCAGCAGCACTACAGGTATAGGTTACGAGCAGTACTTC	CASSTTGIGYEQYF
TRBV20-1	NA	TRBJ2-7	NA	TGCAGTGCTAGGACGGTAGCGTCAAATGAGCAGTACTTC	CSARTVASNEQYF
TRBV9	TRBD2	TRBJ2-5	many	TGTGCCAGCAGCGGCTCCCTCCAGCGGGGAACAGAGACCCAGTACTTC	CASSGSLQRGTETQYF
TRBV20-1	TRBD1	TRBJ1-5	NA	TGCAGTGCGGTGACAGGGGGCTCAGGTCAGCCCCAGCATTTT	CSAVTGGSGQPQHF
TRBV28	NA	TRBJ1-2	NA	TGTGCCAGCGAACGGGACCCTGGGGGCTACACCTTC	CASERDPGGYTF
TRBV6-5	TRBD1	TRBJ2-7	few	TGTGCCAGCAGTCCCCCGGGACAGCCACAAGCCTACGAGCAGTACTTC	CASSPPGQPQAYEQYF
TRBV12-3/TRBV12-4	NA	TRBJ2-1	NA	TGTGCCAGCAGCCCACGGGCGGAGGGGGTCGGTGAGCAGTTCTTC	CASSPRAEGVGEQFF
TRBV14	TRBD2	TRBJ2-7	NA	TGTGCCAGCAGCCCCGAGCGGGGGTTGTCCTACGAGCAGTACTTC	CASSPERGLSYEQYF
TRBV4-2	TRBD1	TRBJ1-5	NA	TGTGCCAGCAGCCAGGGCAGGGGGAGACACAGCAATCAGCCCCAGCATTTT	CASSQGRGRHSNQPQHF
TRBV7-2	TRBD2	TRBJ2-1	NA	TGTGCCAGCAGCTTATGGGGTAGCGGGAGCTATTCGTACAATGAGCAGTTCTTC	CASSLWGSGSYSYNEQFF
TRBV14	NA	TRBJ2-5	few	TGTGCCAGCAGCCCCGGGGTGCGGAAGACCCAGTACTTC	CASSPGVRKTQYF
TRBV28	TRBD1	TRBJ2-7	many	TGTGCCAGCAGTTTATTTGGACAGGGCTACGAGCAGTACTTC	CASSLFGQGYEQYF
TRBV11-2	NA	TRBJ2-5	few	TGTGCCAGCAGCTTAGGGTCAGTTGGAGAGACCCAGTACTTC	CASSLGSVGETQYF
TRBV9	NA	TRBJ2-3	once	TGTGCCTGCAGTCGGGGCCTGAAAGATACGCAGTATTTT	CACSRGLKDTQYF
TRBV2	NA	TRBJ2-5	few	TGTGCCAGCAGATACGACGGCCCCGGACCGACCCAGTACTTC	CASRYDGPGPTQYF
TRBV27	NA	TRBJ2-3	NA	TGTGCCAGCAGTTTAGGGGGTCTCACAGATACGCAGTATTTT	CASSLGGLTDTQYF
TRBV2	NA	TRBJ1-2	once	TGTGCCCGGAGTGCTGGTCACGGCTACACCTTC	CARSAGHGYTF
TRBV12-3/TRBV12-4	NA	TRBJ1-5	NA	TGTGCCAGCAGTACTACACCCCAGCCCCAGCATTTT	CASSTTPQPQHF
TRBV4-2	NA	TRBJ1-1	many	TGTGCCAGCAGCCAAGGGTCCGGTGGGCGTATTAACATGAACACTGAAGCTTTCTTT	CASSQGSGGRINMNTEAFF